The present entry profiles one TCR beta chain with its context. Preparing the TCRbeta library involved the use of unique molecular identifiers. MiXCR, run by TCRdb on the PCR reads, gives a single entry per CDR3 protein. Of 350,000 to 450,000 distinct CDR3 sequences in the sample, about an eighth were seen once. This sample stems from a study of T-cell reconstitution after alpha-beta-depleted transplantation in children. The CDR3 has 15 residues. V was trimmed by 3 bases and J by 6 bases, leaving 14 bases between them. Germline CDR1 and CDR2: MNHEY and SVGEGT. This clonotype originated in a human donor who donated a stem cell graft to a child with Fanconi anemia. The sample was PBMCs, taken from the stem cell graft. J is TRBJ2-2 and V is TRBV6-2 or TRBV6-3, with a tentative D call TRBD1 (5 bases). CDR3 nucleotides: TGTGCCAGCAGTTATTCAGGGCATGGATCCGGGGAGCTGTTTTTT. Translation: CASSYSGHGSGELFF.